Below, 8 T cell receptor beta chains from the same sample are listed, as sequenced in a study of radiotherapy plus CTLA-4 blockade in lung cancer. Data came from immunoSEQ multiplex PCR; TCRdb stores just in-frame clones and leaves some out. The sample lists under 95,000 clones; under 85% were seen once. Source: peripheral blood, taken from a patient treated with radiotherapy plus ipilimumab. These receptor sequences come from a human donor with non-small cell lung cancer who had stable disease on radiotherapy plus ipilimumab.

The rearrangement links TRBV10-2 to TRBJ1-2; a possible D gene is TRBD1 (5 bases). The germline V gene encodes CDR1 WSHSY and CDR2 SAAADI. V lost 8 bases to trimming and J lost 4 bases, with 17 bases between them. The CDR3 totals 14 residues. The CDR3 coding sequence is TGCGCCAGCTCTAGGGGAGAAAACCGCTATGGCTACACCTTC. It encodes CASSRGENRYGYTF.

The chain joins TRBV28 to TRBJ2-1; TRBD1 agrees at 7 bases. From germline, CDR1 is MDHEN and CDR2 SYDVKM. The V and J ends lost 5 bases and 7 bases, in that order; junction bases with no gene match: 8. This CDR3 has 14 amino acids. CDR3 coding DNA: TGTGCCAGCAGTCTTACATTGACAGGGAATGAGCAGTTCTTC. The encoded protein is CASSLTLTGNEQFF.

The chain uses TRBV6-1 and TRBJ2-1; 7 bases fit TRBD2. The CDR3 runs to 14 residues. Germline V CDR1 and CDR2: MNHNS, SASEGT. Trimming removed 7 bases from V and 6 bases from J; junction bases left unmatched: 9. The CDR3 sequence is CASTASGSPNEQFF. Here the CDR3 DNA reads TGTGCCAGCACCGCTAGCGGATCCCCCAATGAGCAGTTCTTC.

The chain uses TRBV9 and TRBJ1-1; possible D gene TRBD1, 6 bases. The V and J ends lost 1 base and 3 bases respectively, with 22 bases between them. Germline CDR1 and CDR2: SGDLS and YYNGEE. The CDR3 totals 18 residues. The CDR3 region is CASSVLGGGVGRDTEAFF. The CDR3 DNA sequence: TGTGCCAGCAGCGTATTAGGGGGTGGTGTAGGGAGGGACACTGAAGCTTTCTTT. The full variable domain, rest sourced from reference TRBV9 and TRBJ1-1, is DSGVTQTPKHLITATGQRVTLRCSPRSGDLSVYWYQQSLDQGLQFLIQYYNGEERAKGNILERFSAQQFPDLHSELNLSSLELGDSALYFCASSVLGGGVGRDTEAFFGQGTRLTVV.

This chain links TRBV27 with TRBJ1-2, with TRBD1 as a possible D gene (5 bases). V shed 2 bases and J shed 4 bases, with 23 bases lying between them. The CDR3 totals 18 residues. CDR1 is MNHEY and CDR2 is SMNVEV in the germline V gene (reference sequence). The DNA for the CDR3 is TGTGCCAGCAGTTTAGAGTTTAGGGGACGCGCGACAGCCTATGGCTACACCTTC. As protein: CASSLEFRGRATAYGYTF.

This clone was seen just once. The chain recombines TRBV5-1 with TRBJ1-6; TRBD1 agrees at 11 bases. V lost 4 bases and J lost 8; bases outside the gene matches: 5. CDR3 size: 15 residues. The germline gives CDR1 SGHRS, CDR2 YFSETQ. The CDR3 reads CASSLGTGGDSPLHF. CDR3 nucleotide sequence: TGCGCCAGCAGCCTCGGGACAGGGGGAGATTCACCCCTCCACTTT. The complete variable domain, with remaining parts taken from reference TRBV5-1 and TRBJ1-6, reads KAGVTQTPRYLIKTRGQQVTLSCSPISGHRSVSWYQQTPGQGLQFLFEYFSETQRNKGNFPGRFSGRQFSNSRSEMNVSTLELGDSALYLCASSLGTGGDSPLHFGNGTRLTVT.

The V and J genes are TRBV19 and TRBJ2-7; D is undetermined. V dropped 3 bases and J dropped 8 bases, with 20 bases sitting between them. Per germline, CDR1 LNHDA and CDR2 SQIVND (reference sequence). The CDR3 sequence is 15 residues long. The CDR3 is CASSMGSGPSAKQYF. In DNA, the CDR3 is TGTGCCAGTAGTATGGGTTCGGGCCCTTCGGCGAAGCAGTACTTC.

The V and J genes are TRBV27 and TRBJ1-2; 8 bases match TRBD1. J gave up 5 bases and V 5 bases, and 13 bases lay outside the gene matches. Germline V gives CDR1 MNHEY, CDR2 SMNVEV (reference sequence). The CDR3 runs to 16 residues. The DNA for the CDR3 is TGTGCCAGCAGTAGAGGGACAGGACGAAAGATTTATGGCTACACCTTC. This translates into CASSRGTGRKIYGYTF.